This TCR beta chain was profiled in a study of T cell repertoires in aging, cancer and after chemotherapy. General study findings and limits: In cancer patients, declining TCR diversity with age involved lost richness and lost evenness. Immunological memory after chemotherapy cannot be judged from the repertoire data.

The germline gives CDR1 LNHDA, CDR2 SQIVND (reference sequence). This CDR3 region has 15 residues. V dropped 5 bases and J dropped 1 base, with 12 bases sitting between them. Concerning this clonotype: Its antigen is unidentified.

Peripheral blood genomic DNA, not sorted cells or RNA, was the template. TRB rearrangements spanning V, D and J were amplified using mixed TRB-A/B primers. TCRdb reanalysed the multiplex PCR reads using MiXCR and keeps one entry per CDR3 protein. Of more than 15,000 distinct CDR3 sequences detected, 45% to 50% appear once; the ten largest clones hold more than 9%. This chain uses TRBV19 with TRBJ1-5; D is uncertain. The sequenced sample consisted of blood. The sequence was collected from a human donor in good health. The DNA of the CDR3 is TGTGCCAGTAGTGCCTCCGCTGGCAGCAATCAGCCCCAGCATTTT. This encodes CASSASAGSNQPQHF. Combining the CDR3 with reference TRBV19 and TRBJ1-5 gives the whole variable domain DGGITQSPKYLFRKEGQNVTLSCEQNLNHDAMYWYRQDPGQGLRLIYYSQIVNDFQKGDIAEGYSVSREKKESFPLTVTSAQKNPTAFYLCASSASAGSNQPQHFGDGTRLSIL.